The 21 T cell receptor beta chains presented below share a single source sample, sequenced in a study of blood T cells in healthy people across ages. A J-beta primer mix and a sample-barcoded 5' primer were used in a second PCR of roughly 6 to 11 cycles. TCRdb fed the 5' RACE reads into MiXCR, producing one record per CDR3 protein. The sample holds 700,000 to 1,000,000 distinct CDR3 sequences; around two fifths are singletons and the top ten take approximately 20%. Sequences were obtained from blood. Receptors were obtained from a man in his fifties or sixties in good health.

The gene calls are TRBV6-6 and TRBJ1-2, with TRBD1 matching 8 bases. The CDR3 length is 13 residues. V lost 5 bases and J lost 6; bases outside the gene matches: 5. Germline V lookup: CDR1 MNHNY, CDR2 SVGAGI (reference sequence). CDR3 coding DNA: TGTGCCAGCAGTGCAGGGGGCCTAGATGGCTACACCTTC. Encoded protein: CASSAGGLDGYTF.

The chain joins TRBV5-1 to TRBJ2-2; 14 bases match TRBD2. V gave up 4 bases and J gave up 0 bases; unmatched junction bases: 8. CDR1 is SGHRS, CDR2 YFSETQ, per germline. The CDR3 contains 19 residues. This CDR3 reads CASSHRTSGGPTNTGELFF. CDR3 in DNA: TGCGCCAGCAGCCACCGGACTAGCGGGGGGCCTACGAACACCGGGGAGCTGTTTTTT.

The table lists this clonotype with a few counts. The rearrangement links TRBV6-1 to TRBJ1-5; D possibly corresponds to TRBD1 (5 bases). The CDR3 has 14 amino acids. V was clipped by 5 bases and J by 7 bases, with 15 bases between them. The germline gives CDR1 MNHNS, CDR2 SASEGT. The CDR3 loop reads CASSQPGGRQPQHF. Written as DNA, the CDR3 is TGTGCCAGCAGTCAGCCCGGGGGAAGACAGCCCCAGCATTTT.

V is TRBV7-2 and J is TRBJ2-1, with 11 bases aligning to TRBD1. CDR1 is SGHTA and CDR2 is FQGNSA in the germline V gene. The CDR3 runs to 19 residues. The V segment lost 4 bases and the J segment 13 bases; nucleotides outside the gene matches: 24. In DNA, the CDR3 is TGTGCCAGCAGCTCCATTCTCGAGGGGGGGACAGGGGGAGTGGAGACCCAGTTCTTC. Translated: CASSSILEGGTGGVETQFF.

This chain uses TRBV6-2 or TRBV6-3 with TRBJ2-7; 9 nucleotides agree with TRBD1. Trimming removed 6 bases from V and 3 bases from J; junction bases left unmatched: 6. Per the germline V gene, CDR1 is MNHEY and CDR2 is SVGEGT. This CDR3 is 14 amino acids long. The CDR3, as DNA: TGTGCCAGCAGACAAGACAGGGGGGGCTACGAGCAGTACTTC. This sequence encodes CASRQDRGGYEQYF.

This clonotype was detected a few times. This chain links TRBV7-9 with TRBJ2-7; D uncertain. Germline assignment: CDR1 SEHNR and CDR2 FQNEAQ (reference sequence). The CDR3 is 13 residues long. The germline V and J ends were trimmed by 5 bases and 6 bases, with 14 bases remaining between them. The CDR3 spells CASSPTVPVEQYF. CDR3 sequence (DNA): TGTGCCAGCAGCCCCACCGTCCCGGTCGAGCAGTACTTC. The variable domain in full, completed from reference TRBV7-9 and TRBJ2-7, reads DTGVSQNPRHKITKRGQNVTFRCDPISEHNRLYWYRQTLGQGPEFLTYFQNEAQLEKSRLLSDRFSAERPKGSFSTLEIQRTEQGDSAMYLCASSPTVPVEQYFGPGTRLTVT.

The chain employs TRBV2 and TRBJ2-1; D is possibly TRBD1 (7 bases). V lost 10 bases, J lost 5 bases, and 21 bases lay in between. CDR1 is SNHLY, CDR2 FYNNEI, per germline. CDR3 size: 15 residues. CDR3 nucleotides: TGTGCCACCCAGGAGGGGGCGGAGGCGGACAATGAGCAGTTCTTC. As protein: CATQEGAEADNEQFF.

This chain links TRBV4-3 with TRBJ1-4; a weak D match, TRBD1 (6 bases). This CDR3 is 16 amino acids long. The germline V and J ends were trimmed by 5 bases and 5 bases, with 18 bases remaining between them. The germline V gene encodes CDR1 LGHNA and CDR2 YSLEER. The CDR3 sequence is CASSATGTRTNEKLFF. The CDR3 nucleotides read TGCGCCAGCAGCGCTACCGGGACAAGGACGAATGAAAAACTGTTTTTT.

The V and J genes are TRBV7-2 and TRBJ2-5; TRBD2 aligns across 9 bases. CDR1 and CDR2 from the germline V gene are SGHTA and FQGNSA. The CDR3 has 15 residues. V shed 4 bases and J 5 bases; nucleotides not matched to a gene: 8. The CDR3 spells CASSSGRGGRETQYF. The CDR3 nucleotides are TGTGCCAGCAGCTCGGGGCGGGGGGGCCGGGAGACCCAGTACTTC.

CDR3 in amino acids: CSVGTGKDTQYF. As DNA, the CDR3 is TGCAGCGTTGGGACAGGGAAAGATACGCAGTATTTT. V gene TRBV29-1 combines with J gene TRBJ2-3, with 8 nucleotides matching TRBD1. J gave up 5 bases and V 4 bases, and 2 bases lay outside the gene matches. Germline V gene sequence: CDR1 SQVTM, CDR2 ANQGSEA. The CDR3 covers 12 residues.

Many counts were recorded for this clonotype. In DNA form, the CDR3 reads TGTGCCAGCAGCCGTTCGAGTCTCAATGAGCAGTTCTTC. The encoded protein is CASSRSSLNEQFF. J is TRBJ2-1 and V is TRBV3-1; D gene unclear. CDR1 is LGHDT, CDR2 YNNKEL, per germline (reference sequence). The V and J ends lost 4 bases and 6 bases respectively, with 10 bases between them. The CDR3 totals 13 residues.

This clonotype was recorded a few times. This chain uses TRBV5-6 with TRBJ1-1; 7 bases map to TRBD1. Germline assignment: CDR1 SGHDT and CDR2 YYEEEE. CDR3 length: 14 residues. V dropped 0 bases and J dropped 4; count of bases not matched to a gene: 3. The CDR3 nucleotides read TGTGCCAGCAGCTTGGGACAGGGCACCACTGAAGCTTTCTTT. It translates to CASSLGQGTTEAFF.

The V gene is TRBV3-1, the J gene TRBJ1-5; 10 nucleotides align to TRBD1. Trimming removed 4 bases from V and 0 bases from J; junction bases left unmatched: 6. Germline V gives CDR1 LGHDT, CDR2 YNNKEL (reference sequence). CDR3 length: 17 residues. The CDR3 is CASSPGTGEHSNQPQHF. Here the CDR3 DNA reads TGTGCCAGCAGCCCGGGGACAGGGGAGCATAGCAATCAGCCCCAGCATTTT.

This rearrangement joins TRBV4-3 to TRBJ2-2, with D unresolved. Germline V CDR1 and CDR2: LGHNA, YSLEER. V dropped 0 bases and J dropped 6 bases, with 14 bases sitting between them. The CDR3 has 16 residues. CDR3 sequence (DNA): TGCGCCAGCAGCCAAGAAAGTGTGAGCTTTGCCGGGGAGCTGTTTTTT. Residues: CASSQESVSFAGELFF.

The chain employs TRBV15 and TRBJ2-5; D might be TRBD2 (6 bases). Trimming took 1 base from V and 3 from J, leaving 9 bases between them. Germline assignment: CDR1 LNHNV and CDR2 YYDKDF (reference sequence). The CDR3 has 14 amino acids. CDR3 coding DNA: TGTGCCACCAGCAGAGTGGGGGGTAAAGAGACCCAGTACTTC. It yields the protein CATSRVGGKETQYF.

This chain joins TRBV18 and TRBJ2-1, with 9 bases lining up with TRBD2. Germline CDR1 and CDR2: KGHSH and LQKENI. The CDR3 sequence is 16 residues long. V lost 1 base to trimming and J lost 7 bases; unmatched junction nucleotides: 8. CDR3 protein: CASSPQSRGGLNEQFF. CDR3 sequence (DNA): TGTGCCAGCTCACCACAGTCGCGGGGGGGCCTTAATGAGCAGTTCTTC. Together with reference TRBV18 and TRBJ2-1, the CDR3 gives the full variable domain: NAGVMQNPRHLVRRRGQEARLRCSPMKGHSHVYWYRQLPEEGLKFMVYLQKENIIDESGMPKERFSAEFPKEGPSILRIQQVVRGDSAAYFCASSPQSRGGLNEQFFGPGTRLTVL.

The chain carries TRBV27 and TRBJ2-5; 9 bases fit TRBD1. The V segment lost 7 bases and the J segment 5 bases; nucleotides outside the gene matches: 5. Germline V CDR1 and CDR2: MNHEY, SMNVEV (reference sequence). The CDR3 has 13 amino acids. The CDR3 region has the DNA TGTGCCAGCAAACAGGGGGCGCGGGAGACCCAGTACTTC. It translates to CASKQGARETQYF.

The chain uses TRBV19 and TRBJ1-2; D uncertain. The CDR3 sequence is 10 residues long. CDR1 and CDR2 from the germline V gene are LNHDA and SQIVND (reference sequence). V lost 10 bases, J lost 6 bases, and 9 bases lay in between. For the CDR3, the DNA is TGTGCCACTGGACCCAATGGCTACACCTTC. It is translated as CATGPNGYTF.

This clonotype was recorded once. The CDR3 here is CASSVATSGGGETQYF. The CDR3, as DNA: TGTGCCAGCAGCGTAGCGACCAGCGGGGGAGGAGAGACCCAGTACTTC. This sequence joins TRBV9 and TRBJ2-5; the match to TRBD2 covers 8 bases. CDR1 SGDLS and CDR2 YYNGEE come from the germline V gene. The CDR3 extends over 16 amino acids. With 0 bases clipped from V and 4 bases from J, the junction kept 8 bases outside the gene matches.

The CDR3 DNA sequence: TGTGCCAGCAGTGCCCGGGGCAGGGGAGTTGGCGAGCAGTACTTC. This translates into CASSARGRGVGEQYF. The chain links TRBV12-3 or TRBV12-4 to TRBJ2-4; weak D call: TRBD1 (6 bases). The J call is doubtful: the DNA matches TRBJ2-7 better. The CDR3 is 15 amino acids.

The chain recombines TRBV5-1 with TRBJ2-5; D is perhaps TRBD2 (5 bases). CDR3 size: 13 residues. Between the trimmed V and J ends, which lost 2 bases and 3 bases, there was a span of 8 bases. CDR1 and CDR2 from the germline V gene are SGHRS and YFSETQ. For the CDR3, the DNA is TGCGCCAGCAGCTTTGAGGGCGAAGAGACCCAGTACTTC. It yields the protein CASSFEGEETQYF.